This T cell receptor (beta chain) was identified in a study of CD8+ T cells in alopecia areata. Germline CDR1 is SGHVS and CDR2 is FQNEAQ. The CDR3 length is 14 residues. Deletions cut 0 bases from V and 2 bases from J, with 7 bases between. In this sample, this clone turned up a few times. Treatment reported: oral pan-JAK inhibitor, 5-10 mg twice daily. Lesional scalp punch biopsies and peripheral blood were collected from alopecia areata patients. RNA was extracted and reverse transcribed into cDNA as the sequencing template. Using immunoSEQ multiplex PCR, the repertoire was profiled, and TCRdb retains in-frame clones only, with some absent. The sample holds about 220,000 clones, about 58% seen once.

The TCR comes from a human donor with alopecia areata. The chain is built from TRBV7-8 and TRBJ1-2, with D possibly matching TRBD1 (5 bases). The source material was CD4+ T cells sorted from blood, sampled at week 4, from a patient treated with tofacitinib. CDR3 region: CASSLAGHNYGYTF. The CDR3 coding sequence is TGTGCCAGCAGCTTAGCGGGGCACAACTATGGCTACACCTTC.